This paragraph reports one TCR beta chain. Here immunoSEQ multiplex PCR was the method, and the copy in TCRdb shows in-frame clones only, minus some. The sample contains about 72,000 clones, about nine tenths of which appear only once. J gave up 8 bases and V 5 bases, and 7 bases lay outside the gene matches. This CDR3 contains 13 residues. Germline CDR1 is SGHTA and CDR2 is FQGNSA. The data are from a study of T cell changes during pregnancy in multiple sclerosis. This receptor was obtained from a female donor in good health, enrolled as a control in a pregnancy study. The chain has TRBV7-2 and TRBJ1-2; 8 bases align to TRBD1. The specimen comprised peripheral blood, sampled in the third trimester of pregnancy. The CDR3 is CASSPRGQLGYTF. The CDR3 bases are TGTGCCAGCAGCCCCAGGGGGCAGTTGGGCTACACCTTC. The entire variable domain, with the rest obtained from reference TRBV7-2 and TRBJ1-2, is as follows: GAGVSQSPSNKVTEKGKDVELRCDPISGHTALYWYRQSLGQGLEFLIYFQGNSAPDKSGLPSDRFSAERTGGSVSTLTIQRTQQEDSAVYLCASSPRGQLGYTFGSGTRLTVV.